This T cell receptor beta chain came from a study of blood T cell repertoires in COVID-19. Study-level background: Italy, Spain and the United States were the sources of the convalescent and acute COVID-19 samples. The cDNA or gDNA used as material had been derived from T cells, B-cell-depleted T cells, or PBMCs.

Trimming left V 0 bases short and J 6 bases short, with 12 bases between. There are 15 residues in the CDR3. The germline gives CDR1 WSHSY, CDR2 SAAADI. Authors' data handling: By means of reference gene primer amplification, nucleated cell counts were estimated. The data were produced by immunoSEQ multiplex PCR, yet TCRdb's version contains in-frame clones alone and is incomplete. Clone size and the V and J calls come from that table; the DNA yielded D and trimming. The profile covers approximately 450,000 clones, with roughly 85% appearing a single time and almost 2% taken by the ten largest. The chain uses TRBV10-2 and TRBJ2-1, with D perhaps matching TRBD2 (5 bases). The specimen was PBMCs or T cells enriched from blood (not recorded which). The source is a woman under 30 with acute COVID-19. DNA of the CDR3: TGCGCCAGCAGTGAGTCATGGCGGGCAGGCAATGAGCAGTTCTTC. It specifies CASSESWRAGNEQFF.